This TCR beta chain was found in a study of blood T cell repertoires in COVID-19. Assay: immunoSEQ multiplex PCR; the TCRdb copy retains only in-frame clones and omits some. In the table there are 140,000 to 150,000 clones, 88% of which are singletons. Germline V lookup: CDR1 GTSNPN, CDR2 SVGIG (reference sequence). Trimming stripped 4 bases from V and 3 bases from J, with 15 bases between. The CDR3 has 14 residues. This TCR was recovered from a woman in her 30s with acute COVID-19. The rearrangement links TRBV30 to TRBJ1-1; the D is unclear. Sequencing was carried out using PBMCs or T cells enriched from blood (not recorded which). The CDR3 sequence is CAWKSGTAYTEAFF. The CDR3 coding sequence is TGTGCCTGGAAGTCTGGCACAGCATACACTGAAGCTTTCTTT. The whole variable domain, remainder taken from reference TRBV30 and TRBJ1-1, is SQTIHQWPATLVQPVGSPLSLECTVEGTSNPNLYWYRQAAGRGLQLLFYSVGIGQISSEVPQNLSASRPQDRQFILSSKKLLLSDSGFYLCAWKSGTAYTEAFFGQGTRLTVV.